The rows below give T cell receptor beta chains drawn from one sample of a study of tumor-infiltrating lymphocytes in primary liver carcinoma. TCRdb re-analysed the multiplex PCR reads in MiXCR, keeping a single row per CDR3 protein. The repertoire holds approximately 45,000 distinct CDR3 sequences, with roughly 73% as singletons. Material: liver tumor tissue from sampling region 2. These receptors came from a man in his forties or fifties with primary liver carcinoma and hepatitis B virus infection. Both conserved end residues are part of each CDR3. The D gene is left open where the match is weak. Clone size appears in some rows only: once, few, many, or a class for an expanded clone.

clone_size: .
j_call: TRBJ1-1
v_call: TRBV29-1
d_call: .
cdr3_nt: TGCAGGATTCCCCAGGGAACTGAAACTTTCTTT
cdr3_aa: CRIPQGTETFF

clone_size: .
j_call: TRBJ2-3
v_call: TRBV11-1
d_call: TRBD2
cdr3_nt: TGTGCCAGCAGCCCCTCCCCTAGCGGGGAGGCGTCTACGCAACATTTT
cdr3_aa: CASSPSPSGEASTQHF

clone_size: few
j_call: TRBJ1-3
v_call: TRBV12-3/TRBV12-4
d_call: .
cdr3_nt: TGTGCCAGTAGTTTTGAGGGTCGGGGGTACTCTGGAAACACCATATATTTT
cdr3_aa: CASSFEGRGYSGNTIYF

clone_size: .
j_call: TRBJ2-1
v_call: TRBV14
d_call: .
cdr3_nt: TGTGCCAGCAGCGCGGTAGGAGGAAGCTTCAATGAGCGGTTCTTC
cdr3_aa: CASSAVGGSFNERFF

clone_size: .
j_call: TRBJ2-1
v_call: TRBV6-2/TRBV6-3
d_call: TRBD1
cdr3_nt: TGTGCCAGCAGCTTACGTCACAGGGGCTACAATGAGCAGTTCTTC
cdr3_aa: CASSLRHRGYNEQFF

clone_size: .
j_call: TRBJ1-5
v_call: TRBV19
d_call: .
cdr3_nt: TGTGCCAGTAACATGCGGACAGTTACCAATCAGCCCCAGCATTTT
cdr3_aa: CASNMRTVTNQPQHF

clone_size: many
j_call: TRBJ2-1
v_call: TRBV2
d_call: TRBD1
cdr3_nt: TGTGCCAGTTCGACAGGGGCGGGAAATGAGCAGTTCTTC
cdr3_aa: CASSTGAGNEQFF

clone_size: once
j_call: TRBJ2-1
v_call: TRBV6-2/TRBV6-3
d_call: .
cdr3_nt: TGTGTCAGCAGCTCTGGATTTGAGCAGTTCTTT
cdr3_aa: CVSSSGFEQFF

clone_size: .
j_call: TRBJ2-1
v_call: TRBV12-3/TRBV12-4
d_call: .
cdr3_nt: TGTGTCAGCAGTGTACAGGGTAATGAGGAGCAGTTCTTC
cdr3_aa: CVSSVQGNEEQFF

clone_size: .
j_call: TRBJ2-3
v_call: TRBV11-3
d_call: TRBD2
cdr3_nt: TGTGACAGCAGCCCGGGGGGACTCCAGGGCAGAACACAGTATTTT
cdr3_aa: CDSSPGGLQGRTQYF

clone_size: .
j_call: TRBJ1-1
v_call: TRBV28
d_call: .
cdr3_nt: TGTGCCCCAAAGGGACCCACCGAAGCTTTCTTT
cdr3_aa: CAPKGPTEAFF

clone_size: .
j_call: TRBJ2-5
v_call: TRBV20-1
d_call: .
cdr3_nt: TGCAGTGCACCGGAGACCCAGTACTTC
cdr3_aa: CSAPETQYF

clone_size: .
j_call: TRBJ2-3
v_call: TRBV29-1
d_call: TRBD2
cdr3_nt: TGCGGCGCCAGACTAGCGATAGATACGCAGTATTTT
cdr3_aa: CGARLAIDTQYF

clone_size: once
j_call: TRBJ2-5
v_call: TRBV6-1
d_call: .
cdr3_nt: TGTGCCAGCACCCGAGGGGGGGCTCTCGCGGAGACCCAGCACTTC
cdr3_aa: CASTRGGALAETQHF

clone_size: many
j_call: TRBJ1-5
v_call: TRBV28
d_call: .
cdr3_nt: TGTGCCAGCAGTCAAACACAGGGTGAGGGGCAGCCCCAGCATTTT
cdr3_aa: CASSQTQGEGQPQHF

clone_size: .
j_call: TRBJ2-7
v_call: TRBV28
d_call: .
cdr3_nt: TGTGCCAGCAATTCCCGCGGGTGGGACTCCTACGAGCAGTACTTC
cdr3_aa: CASNSRGWDSYEQYF

clone_size: few
j_call: TRBJ2-7
v_call: TRBV7-8
d_call: TRBD2
cdr3_nt: TGTGCCAGCAGCCCTCGGAGTAGCGGGAGTATGAGCTCCTACGAGCAATACTTC
cdr3_aa: CASSPRSSGSMSSYEQYF

clone_size: .
j_call: TRBJ2-2
v_call: TRBV28
d_call: TRBD2
cdr3_nt: TGTGCCAGGAGTTCCGGACTAGCTGGAGGTAACACCGGGGAGCTGTTTTTT
cdr3_aa: CARSSGLAGGNTGELFF

clone_size: .
j_call: TRBJ1-1
v_call: TRBV11-2
d_call: TRBD1
cdr3_nt: TGTGCCAGCAGCTTAGATCAGACAGGGATTGACAGTGAAGCTTTCTTC
cdr3_aa: CASSLDQTGIDSEAFF

clone_size: .
j_call: TRBJ1-3
v_call: TRBV4-1
d_call: .
cdr3_nt: TGCGCCAGCAGCCAACTAAGGACGGCAGGTTCTGGAAACGCCACATATTTT
cdr3_aa: CASSQLRTAGSGNATYF

clone_size: .
j_call: TRBJ2-7
v_call: TRBV4-2
d_call: .
cdr3_nt: TGTGCCAGCGGCCGGGCCGGTGAGGGCTTGAACGAGCAGTACTTC
cdr3_aa: CASGRAGEGLNEQYF

clone_size: .
j_call: TRBJ2-7
v_call: TRBV4-2
d_call: .
cdr3_nt: TGTGCCAGCAGCCAAGATGACGGGGGCCACGAGCAATACTTC
cdr3_aa: CASSQDDGGHEQYF

clone_size: .
j_call: TRBJ2-2
v_call: TRBV4-1
d_call: TRBD1
cdr3_nt: TGCGCCAGAAGCCCCAAAACAGGGGTCCTAAACACCGGGGAGCTGTTTTTT
cdr3_aa: CARSPKTGVLNTGELFF

clone_size: .
j_call: TRBJ2-4
v_call: TRBV11-1
d_call: TRBD2
cdr3_nt: TGTGCCATCAGCTTTCCCGGGGCTAGCGGGACCATTAACATTCAGTACTTC
cdr3_aa: CAISFPGASGTINIQYF

clone_size: .
j_call: TRBJ2-1
v_call: TRBV29-1
d_call: TRBD1
cdr3_nt: TGCAGCATTGAGTTCGGGACAGGGGGCTTTTATGGGCAGTTCTTC
cdr3_aa: CSIEFGTGGFYGQFF

clone_size: .
j_call: TRBJ2-7
v_call: TRBV29-1
d_call: TRBD2
cdr3_nt: TGCAGCACCAGGTACGGGACTAGCGAAACCTACGAGCAGTACTTC
cdr3_aa: CSTRYGTSETYEQYF

clone_size: .
j_call: TRBJ1-2
v_call: TRBV14
d_call: .
cdr3_nt: TGCGTCAGCACACCCCTATGGGGCTACACGTTC
cdr3_aa: CVSTPLWGYTF

clone_size: .
j_call: TRBJ2-2
v_call: TRBV12-3/TRBV12-4
d_call: .
cdr3_nt: TGTGCCGGCAGTTTTAAGGGGAGCGCTTCGAACACCGGGGAGCTGTTTTTT
cdr3_aa: CAGSFKGSASNTGELFF

clone_size: few
j_call: TRBJ1-1
v_call: TRBV7-6
d_call: TRBD1
cdr3_nt: TGTGCCAGCAGCTTACAGGGGGCTAGCACTGAAGCTTTCTTT
cdr3_aa: CASSLQGASTEAFF

clone_size: .
j_call: TRBJ2-7
v_call: TRBV28
d_call: .
cdr3_nt: TGTGCCAGCAGTGACGCAGGACAGAGCTCCTATGAGCAGTACTTC
cdr3_aa: CASSDAGQSSYEQYF

clone_size: .
j_call: TRBJ2-7
v_call: TRBV28
d_call: .
cdr3_nt: TGTGCTAGCAGTTTATGGGGCGGGAACATGGTCGAACAGAACTTC
cdr3_aa: CASSLWGGNMVEQNF

clone_size: many
j_call: TRBJ2-1
v_call: TRBV7-3
d_call: TRBD2
cdr3_nt: TGTGCCAGCAGCTTGGCTGGCGGGAGGGTTGTTCATGAGCAGTTCTTC
cdr3_aa: CASSLAGGRVVHEQFF

clone_size: .
j_call: TRBJ2-1
v_call: TRBV11-1
d_call: .
cdr3_nt: TGTACCAGCAGCTTCCAGGGACCGCTGGACAATGACCACTTCTTC
cdr3_aa: CTSSFQGPLDNDHFF

clone_size: .
j_call: TRBJ2-3
v_call: TRBV4-1
d_call: .
cdr3_nt: TGCGTCAGCAGCCAACAAACGGGCATTACGCAGTATTTT
cdr3_aa: CVSSQQTGITQYF

clone_size: .
j_call: TRBJ2-1
v_call: TRBV4-2
d_call: TRBD2
cdr3_nt: TGTGCCGATAGCCAAGAAGCGGGAGAACACAATGAGCAGTTCTTC
cdr3_aa: CADSQEAGEHNEQFF

clone_size: few
j_call: TRBJ2-1
v_call: TRBV12-3/TRBV12-4
d_call: .
cdr3_nt: TGTTCCAGCAGTCCCAGAGGGCGGGGTGAACAGTTCTTC
cdr3_aa: CSSSPRGRGEQFF

clone_size: once
j_call: TRBJ2-2
v_call: TRBV11-1
d_call: .
cdr3_nt: TGTGCCAGCAGCTGTACAGGACCCTTATCCGGGGAGCTATTTTTT
cdr3_aa: CASSCTGPLSGELFF

clone_size: .
j_call: TRBJ2-1
v_call: TRBV5-1
d_call: .
cdr3_nt: TGTGCCAGCAGCTTATGTGGGGACAATGAGCAGTTCTTC
cdr3_aa: CASSLCGDNEQFF

clone_size: .
j_call: TRBJ2-7
v_call: TRBV4-3
d_call: .
cdr3_nt: TGCGCCAGCGGCCAAGCCCTCGATAGCTGTCTGTCCTACGAGCAGTACTTC
cdr3_aa: CASGQALDSCLSYEQYF

clone_size: .
j_call: TRBJ2-2
v_call: TRBV6-4
d_call: .
cdr3_nt: TGTCTCAGCAGTGCGGAAGGGGTAGGGGAGCTGTTTTTT
cdr3_aa: CLSSAEGVGELFF

clone_size: .
j_call: TRBJ1-5
v_call: TRBV28
d_call: .
cdr3_nt: TGTGCCAGCAATTCCTCCGTGGTGCACCAGCATTTT
cdr3_aa: CASNSSVVHQHF

clone_size: few
j_call: TRBJ1-1
v_call: TRBV6-1
d_call: .
cdr3_nt: TGTGCCAGCAGTCCTTCAGGGTACACAGAAGCTTTCTTT
cdr3_aa: CASSPSGYTEAFF

clone_size: .
j_call: TRBJ2-5
v_call: TRBV11-2
d_call: TRBD2
cdr3_nt: TGTGCCAGCAGCTTAAGATTAGCGGGTGACTCGAGCGTGACCCAGAACTTC
cdr3_aa: CASSLRLAGDSSVTQNF

clone_size: .
j_call: TRBJ2-5
v_call: TRBV29-1
d_call: .
cdr3_nt: TGCAGCTTTATGACAGCATCCTTTCAAGAGACCCAGTACTTC
cdr3_aa: CSFMTASFQETQYF

clone_size: .
j_call: TRBJ2-3
v_call: TRBV12-3/TRBV12-4
d_call: TRBD1
cdr3_nt: TGTGCCAGCAGCCTCGGACAGGGAGGAGACACAGATGCGCAGTATTTT
cdr3_aa: CASSLGQGGDTDAQYF

clone_size: .
j_call: TRBJ2-4
v_call: TRBV30
d_call: TRBD2
cdr3_nt: TGTGCCTGGAGTAACCGGGGGGTAACCAAAAACATTCAATTCTTC
cdr3_aa: CAWSNRGVTKNIQFF

clone_size: .
j_call: TRBJ2-1
v_call: TRBV4-2
d_call: TRBD1
cdr3_nt: TGTGCCAGCATCCACGCCGGGGGACAGGGAAACAACGAGCAGTTCTTC
cdr3_aa: CASIHAGGQGNNEQFF

clone_size: .
j_call: TRBJ2-2
v_call: TRBV29-1
d_call: .
cdr3_nt: TGCAGCCTCCTCGGTCCAGGACCCACCTGGGAGCTGTTTTTT
cdr3_aa: CSLLGPGPTWELFF

clone_size: .
j_call: TRBJ2-3
v_call: TRBV6-2/TRBV6-3
d_call: .
cdr3_nt: TGTACATGCAGCCCCATGCGGGACGGACGGCAGTATTTT
cdr3_aa: CTCSPMRDGRQYF

clone_size: .
j_call: TRBJ2-3
v_call: TRBV10-3
d_call: .
cdr3_nt: TGTGACATCCTAGTCACAGATACGCAGTATTTT
cdr3_aa: CDILVTDTQYF

clone_size: .
j_call: TRBJ2-3
v_call: TRBV6-6
d_call: .
cdr3_nt: TGTGCCAGCAAGTCTACAGGAGGTGGGGATACGCAGTATTTT
cdr3_aa: CASKSTGGGDTQYF

clone_size: many
j_call: TRBJ2-3
v_call: TRBV28
d_call: .
cdr3_nt: TGTGCCAGCAGTTTATGGACTGCCGCCAATACGCAGTATTTT
cdr3_aa: CASSLWTAANTQYF

clone_size: .
j_call: TRBJ1-6
v_call: TRBV7-9
d_call: .
cdr3_nt: TGTGCCATCAGCGGTCCCAACTCACCCCTCCACTTT
cdr3_aa: CAISGPNSPLHF